This is a list of T cell receptor beta chains from one sample in a study. TCRdb recomputed calls from the RT-PCR reads with MiXCR, one row per CDR3 protein. The sample lists more than 550,000 distinct CDR3 sequences; approximately 15% were seen once. The sequenced sample consisted of memory CD4+ T cells from blood. These receptors originate from a female donor in good health, serving as a healthy control. Each CDR3 is given with its conserved first and last residue. D genes are given only for firm matches. Only some rows state a clone size, as once, few, many or a class for expanded clones.

j_call clone_size d_call v_call cdr3_nt cdr3_aa
TRBJ1-2 few TRBD1 TRBV20-1 TGCAGTGCTTTCTCCGGGACAGGGGTTCATGGCTACACCTTC CSAFSGTGVHGYTF
TRBJ2-7 few TRBD1 TRBV13 TGTGCCAGCAGCTTAGGCTACGGGACAGGCAACTACGAGCAGTACTTC CASSLGYGTGNYEQYF
TRBJ2-1 few NA TRBV6-2/TRBV6-3 TGTGCCAGCAGTTACTCGATGAAGGGAACCAATGAGCAGTTCTTC CASSYSMKGTNEQFF
TRBJ2-3 few NA TRBV6-1 TGTGCCAGCAGTGAAGCCGGCCATTACACAGATACGCAGTATTTT CASSEAGHYTDTQYF
TRBJ1-2 NA NA TRBV25-1 TGTGCCAGCAGTGGGGGGTATGGCTACACCTTC CASSGGYGYTF
TRBJ2-1 NA TRBD1 TRBV5-1 TGCGCCAGCAGCTTCAGGACAGGTTCCGTGAGCCCCTACAATGAGCAGTTCTTC CASSFRTGSVSPYNEQFF
TRBJ1-1 few NA TRBV5-5 TGTGCCAGCAGCTTGTCTCCAGGGCCGAACACTGAAGCTTTCTTT CASSLSPGPNTEAFF
TRBJ1-2 few NA TRBV6-5 TGTGCCAGCAGTCCCCTTCTGGCGGACCACTATGGCTACACCTTC CASSPLLADHYGYTF
TRBJ2-2 NA TRBD1 TRBV20-1 TGCAGTGCTAGAGATCCCAGGGGGCTTGCCGGGGAGCTGTTTTTT CSARDPRGLAGELFF
TRBJ1-5 NA TRBD1 TRBV7-9 TGTGCCAGCAGCGCAACAGGGGCCCAGCCCCAGCATTTT CASSATGAQPQHF
TRBJ2-7 few TRBD1 TRBV20-1 TGCAGTGCTATACCCGGGACAGGCTCGACCTACGAGCAGTACTTC CSAIPGTGSTYEQYF
TRBJ2-2 NA NA TRBV6-5 TGTGCCAGCAGCACGGACCCCACCGGGGAGCTGTTTTTT CASSTDPTGELFF
TRBJ2-5 few NA TRBV4-2 TGTGCCAGCAGCCAAGGGTATTCGGGAACCCAAGAGACCCAGTACTTC CASSQGYSGTQETQYF
TRBJ2-3 NA NA TRBV20-1 TGCAGTGCCCGGCAAGGGCGAGATACGCAGTATTTT CSARQGRDTQYF
TRBJ1-2 NA NA TRBV12-3/TRBV12-4 TGTGCCTGCAGGCGGGGAGGAGGGTATGGCTACACCTTC CACRRGGGYGYTF
TRBJ1-6 NA NA TRBV4-3 TGCGCCAGCAGCCAGGTGTTGGGGGCTCTCCACTTT CASSQVLGALHF
TRBJ1-6 NA TRBD1 TRBV20-1 TGCAGTGCTGGACAGGGGGATTCACCCCTCCACTTT CSAGQGDSPLHF
TRBJ2-5 few TRBD2 TRBV24-1 TGTGCCACCAGTGGGGCTAGATTAGCGGGAACAGAGACCCAGTACTTC CATSGARLAGTETQYF
TRBJ2-5 NA NA TRBV7-3 TGTGCCAGCAGTTCCGGGAAGGGGGAGACCCAGTACTTC CASSSGKGETQYF
TRBJ2-1 NA NA TRBV6-6 TGTGCCAGCAGTTCCTTCCTTTCGAATGAGCAGTTCTTC CASSSFLSNEQFF
TRBJ2-7 few TRBD2 TRBV7-6 TGTGCCAGCAGCCGGGAACCGGGGGGCTCCTACGAGCAGTACTTC CASSREPGGSYEQYF
TRBJ2-1 NA TRBD2 TRBV5-1 TGCGCCAGCAGTCCTAGCGGGAGCTCTACTCTAGATGAGCAGTTCTTC CASSPSGSSTLDEQFF
TRBJ2-1 few NA TRBV5-5 TGTGCCAGCGGATACAGGGAGTACAATGAGCAGTTCTTC CASGYREYNEQFF
TRBJ2-1 many NA TRBV24-1 TGTGCCACCAGTGTAAGCGGCCCCCAGGATGAGCAGTTCTTC CATSVSGPQDEQFF
TRBJ2-1 NA TRBD2 TRBV4-3 TGCGCCAGCAGCCAACCGGGACTAGCGGGAGGGGGCACCGGGGAGCAGTTCTTC CASSQPGLAGGGTGEQFF
TRBJ1-2 NA NA TRBV6-1 TGTGCCAGCAGTAACGCAGGGCGGAATAACTATGGCTACACCTTC CASSNAGRNNYGYTF
TRBJ2-3 many TRBD2 TRBV20-1 TGCAGTGCTAGAGATCGGAGGCACGGGGGGGCAGATACGCAGTATTTT CSARDRRHGGADTQYF
TRBJ2-3 many TRBD2 TRBV29-1 TGCAGCGTGGGGGGACTAGCGGGAGCCGATAGCACAGATACGCAGTATTTT CSVGGLAGADSTDTQYF
TRBJ1-5 few TRBD1 TRBV6-5 TGTGCCAGCAGAACTTTCCAGGGGGCCCATCAGCCCCAGCATTTT CASRTFQGAHQPQHF
TRBJ2-7 few TRBD1 TRBV9 TGTGCCAGCAGCCGAACCCCCGGGACAGAGGCCGAGCAGTACTTC CASSRTPGTEAEQYF
TRBJ2-6 many NA TRBV4-3 TGCGCCAGCAGCCAACGACTGGGGAGCTCTGGGGCCAACGTCCTGACTTTC CASSQRLGSSGANVLTF
TRBJ2-2 few NA TRBV11-2 TGTGCCAGCAGCTCAACAGAGCGCGGGGTTCCCGGGGAGCTGTTTTTT CASSSTERGVPGELFF
TRBJ2-3 few NA TRBV27 TGTGCCAGCAAACTGGCGGGGGCCACGGATACGCAGTATTTT CASKLAGATDTQYF
TRBJ2-5 few NA TRBV10-2 TGCGCCAGCAGTGAGTCGAGGTTCCGCCAAGAGACCCAGTACTTC CASSESRFRQETQYF
TRBJ1-1 few NA TRBV12-3/TRBV12-4 TGTGCCAGCAGACTCCAACGGGACTCTAAAGCTTTCTTT CASRLQRDSKAFF